The clone carrying this TCR beta chain was counted only a few times. The sample comes from a study of metastatic and nonmetastatic thyroid tumors. Every patient underwent thyroid surgery untreated. CDR1 is MNHNS and CDR2 is SASEGT in the germline V gene. Trimming took 0 bases from V and 2 from J; bases not matched to a gene: 7. The CDR3 is 17 residues long. TCRdb reanalyzed the PCR reads with MiXCR. The sample lists under 40,000 clones, approximately 17% occurring once. This chain uses TRBV6-1 with TRBJ1-3; 7 bases are a match to TRBD1. The sequenced sample consisted of blood. The TCR originated in a female donor with papillary thyroid cancer or a benign thyroid nodule (not recorded which). Some clones in this sample may be carry-over from other donors' samples. The CDR3 nucleotides read TGTGCCAGCAGTGAAGCGCTTCTCAGGGGGACTGGAAACACCATATATTTT. This sequence encodes CASSEALLRGTGNTIYF.